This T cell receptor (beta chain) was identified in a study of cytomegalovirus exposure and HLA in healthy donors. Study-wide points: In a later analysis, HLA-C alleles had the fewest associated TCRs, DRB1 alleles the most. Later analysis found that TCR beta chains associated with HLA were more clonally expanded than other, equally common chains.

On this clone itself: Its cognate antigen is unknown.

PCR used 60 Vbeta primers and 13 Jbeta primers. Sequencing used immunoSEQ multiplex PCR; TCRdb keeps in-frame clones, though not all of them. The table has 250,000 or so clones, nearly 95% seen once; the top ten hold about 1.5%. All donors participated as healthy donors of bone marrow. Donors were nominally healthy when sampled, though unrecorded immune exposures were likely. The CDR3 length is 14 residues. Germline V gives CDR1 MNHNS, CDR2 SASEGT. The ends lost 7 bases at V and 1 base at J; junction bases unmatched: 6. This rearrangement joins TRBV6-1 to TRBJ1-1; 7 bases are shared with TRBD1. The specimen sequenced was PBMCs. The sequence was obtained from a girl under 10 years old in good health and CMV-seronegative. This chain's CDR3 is CASIEGAGNTEAFF. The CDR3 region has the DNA TGTGCCAGCATAGAGGGGGCCGGGAACACTGAAGCTTTCTTT.